The 8 T cell receptor beta chains below were found in one sample sequenced in a study of graft-versus-host responses after intestinal transplantation. Sequencing was performed with immunoSEQ multiplex PCR; in TCRdb, only in-frame clones are kept and a portion is missing. The sample holds 85,000 to 100,000 clones, more than 70% seen once. The sample in question was PBMCs, obtained 255 days after intestinal transplant. The receptor set was obtained from a human patient who received an intestinal transplant, so some T cells may come from the graft donor.

This clone is medium-sized by share. The chain carries TRBV6-1 and TRBJ2-2; TRBD2 might be the D (5 bases). The germline V gene encodes CDR1 MNHNS and CDR2 SASEGT. V lost 1 base to trimming and J lost 7 bases, with 7 bases between them. The CDR3 contains 13 residues. CDR3 sequence reads: CASSEGENGELFF. For the CDR3, the DNA is TGTGCCAGCAGTGAAGGGGAGAACGGGGAGCTGTTTTTT.

This chain links TRBV6-1 with TRBJ2-7; 9 nucleotides agree with TRBD1. With V trimmed by 8 bases and J by 2 bases, 4 bases remained unmatched. This CDR3 region has 13 residues. The germline CDR1 and CDR2 sequences are MNHNS and SASEGT. The CDR3 DNA is TGTGCCAGCGGGACAGGGACCGCCTACGAGCAGTACTTC. Protein: CASGTGTAYEQYF.

The chain carries TRBV7-3 and TRBJ2-3; D is ambiguous. V lost 0 bases and J lost 6, with 4 bases in between. Germline-derived CDR1 and CDR2 are SGHTA and FQGTGA. This CDR3 comprises 12 residues. CDR3 bases: TGTGCCAGCAGCTTAACTGGCGATACGCAGTATTTT. Its protein is CASSLTGDTQYF.

V gene TRBV27 combines with J gene TRBJ1-1; D is perhaps TRBD1 (5 bases). CDR3 size: 13 residues. Germline V gene sequence: CDR1 MNHEY, CDR2 SMNVEV (reference sequence). V shed 5 bases and J shed 0 bases, with 7 bases lying between them. CDR3 protein: CASSGHVNTEAFF. The DNA for the CDR3 is TGTGCCAGCAGTGGACACGTGAACACTGAAGCTTTCTTT.

This sequence joins TRBV6-6 and TRBJ1-1, with D possibly being TRBD1 (5 bases). CDR1 is MNHNY, CDR2 SVGAGI, per germline (reference sequence). The V end was cut by 4 bases, the J end by 9 bases, with 15 bases between. The CDR3 has 13 residues. The CDR3 here is CASSSPGVQKAFF. DNA for the CDR3: TGTGCCAGCAGTTCTCCGGGGGTACAGAAAGCTTTCTTT.

J is TRBJ2-1 and V is TRBV18; D not resolved. Germline V gene lookup returns CDR1 KGHSH and CDR2 LQKENI. V lost 0 bases and J 3 bases, leaving 3 bases between the germline ends. This CDR3 has 13 residues. CDR3 nucleotide sequence: TGTGCCAGCTCACCACCAGGCTACAATGAGCAGTTCTTC. Residues: CASSPPGYNEQFF.

The chain uses TRBV14 and TRBJ2-2; D is unresolved. The CDR3 has 16 residues. Looked up from germline, CDR1 is SGHDN and CDR2 is FVKESK. V gave up 1 base and J gave up 5 bases, with 14 bases separating them. In DNA, the CDR3 is TGTGCCAGCAGCCAAGTTCCCCTTTTGACGACCGGGGAGCTGTTTTTT. This sequence encodes CASSQVPLLTTGELFF.

V is TRBV27 and J is TRBJ1-1; D gene ambiguous. Germline lookup yields CDR1 MNHEY and CDR2 SMNVEV (reference sequence). This CDR3 has 14 amino acids. Trimming cost V 6 bases and J 3 bases, with 14 bases left between them. The CDR3 protein is CASSLGSGDTEAFF. In DNA form, the CDR3 reads TGTGCCAGCAGCTTGGGATCTGGGGACACTGAAGCTTTCTTT.